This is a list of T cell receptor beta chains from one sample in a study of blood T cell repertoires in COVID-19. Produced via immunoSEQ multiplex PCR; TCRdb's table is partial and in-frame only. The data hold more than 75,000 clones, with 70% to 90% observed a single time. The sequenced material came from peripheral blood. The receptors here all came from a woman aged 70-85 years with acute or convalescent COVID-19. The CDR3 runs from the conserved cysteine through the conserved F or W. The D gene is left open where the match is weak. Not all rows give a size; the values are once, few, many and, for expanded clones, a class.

TGTGCCAGCAGTGAAGTGTTGGGGCCCTATGGCACAGATACGCAGTATTTT,CASSEVLGPYGTDTQYF,NA,TRBJ2-3,TRBV2,NA
TGTGCCAGCAGTTCAAGGACTAGCGGGGGTTACAATGAGCAGTTCTTC,CASSSRTSGGYNEQFF,NA,TRBJ2-1,TRBV27,TRBD2
TGTGCCAGCAGCCCAGACAGGGGGCTCTATGGCTACACCTTC,CASSPDRGLYGYTF,NA,TRBJ1-2,TRBV7-9,TRBD1
TGTGCCAGCAGCTTAGTGGTAGCGGGACTTGAAGAGACCCAGTACTTC,CASSLVVAGLEETQYF,NA,TRBJ2-5,TRBV11-2,TRBD2
TGTGCCAGCAGCCAAGATTCAGCGGGACCTCTCAATGAGCAGTTCTTC,CASSQDSAGPLNEQFF,NA,TRBJ2-1,TRBV3-1/TRBV3-2,TRBD2
TGTGCCAGCAGTTATACAGGACAGGGGTCTCAGCCCCAGCATTTT,CASSYTGQGSQPQHF,few,TRBJ1-5,TRBV6-2/TRBV6-3,TRBD1
TGTGCCAGCAGCATTAGCGGGGTAGCCTACGAGCAGTACTTC,CASSISGVAYEQYF,NA,TRBJ2-7,TRBV13,TRBD2
TGTGCCAGCAGCCGAGCCCCTAATGGACAGAAGATGAACACTGAAGCTTTCTTT,CASSRAPNGQKMNTEAFF,NA,TRBJ1-1,TRBV2,NA
TGTGCCAGCAGTCCGATGGGCCCGTCCAAAAACATTCAGTACTTC,CASSPMGPSKNIQYF,NA,TRBJ2-4,TRBV27,NA
TGTGCCAGCAGTTACGCGATGAATTCACCCCTCCACTTT,CASSYAMNSPLHF,NA,TRBJ1-6,TRBV6-5,NA
TGCAGCGTTGTCTCCGTGCGGGGCGGCACCGGGGAGCTGTTTTTT,CSVVSVRGGTGELFF,few,TRBJ2-2,TRBV29-1,NA
TGTGCCAGCCAGGGGGATTCGAATGAAAAACTGTTTTTT,CASQGDSNEKLFF,NA,TRBJ1-4,TRBV2,TRBD1